The present TCR beta chain was sequenced within a study of PD-L1 blockade in urothelial cancer. Study context: The analyses of blood took place 3 weeks (second dose) and 6 weeks after treatment start.

Note on this clone: No antigen is known for it.

Findings and limits, study-wide: By 3 weeks, tumor-associated blood clones had expanded more in durable-benefit patients.

Libraries were prepared by immunoSEQ multiplex PCR; TCRdb keeps only in-frame clonotypes and omits some of them. The repertoire holds about 57,000 clones, with 86% as singletons. V was pared by 3 bases and J by 2 bases, with 13 bases between. Per the germline V gene, CDR1 is SGDLS and CDR2 is YYNGEE. There are 15 residues in the CDR3. Per patient, between 1 and 8 samples were collected at pretreatment and on-treatment time points. This clonotype originated in a man aged 45-60 years with urothelial cancer. The gene calls are TRBV9 and TRBJ2-3; possible D gene TRBD2, 6 bases. The specimen comprised PBMCs, sampled around atezolizumab (anti-PD-L1) treatment. CDR3 loop: CASSAQRLVTDTQYF. The CDR3 region has the DNA TGTGCCAGCAGCGCCCAGAGACTAGTCACAGATACGCAGTATTTT.